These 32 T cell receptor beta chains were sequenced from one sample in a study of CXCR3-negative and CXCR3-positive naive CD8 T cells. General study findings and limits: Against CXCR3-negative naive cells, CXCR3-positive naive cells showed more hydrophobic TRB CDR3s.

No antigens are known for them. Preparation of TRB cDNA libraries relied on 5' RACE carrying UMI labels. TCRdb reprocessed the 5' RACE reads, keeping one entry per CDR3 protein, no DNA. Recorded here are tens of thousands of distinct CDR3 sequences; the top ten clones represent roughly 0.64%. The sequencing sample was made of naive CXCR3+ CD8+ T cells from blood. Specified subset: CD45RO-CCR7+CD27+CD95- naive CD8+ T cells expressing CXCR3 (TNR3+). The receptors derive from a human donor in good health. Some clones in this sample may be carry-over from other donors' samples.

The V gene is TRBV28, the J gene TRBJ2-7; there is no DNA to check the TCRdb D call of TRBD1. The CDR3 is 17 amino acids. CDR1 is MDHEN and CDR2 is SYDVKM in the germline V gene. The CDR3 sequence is CASSLTGPTLASYEQYF.

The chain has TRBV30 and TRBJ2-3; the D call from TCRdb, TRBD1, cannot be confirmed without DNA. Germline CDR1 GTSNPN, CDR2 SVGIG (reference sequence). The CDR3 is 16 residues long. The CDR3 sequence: CAWSVSPTGHHDTQYF.

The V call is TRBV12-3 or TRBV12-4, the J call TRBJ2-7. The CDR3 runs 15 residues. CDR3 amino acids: CASSLGSLGNYEQYF.

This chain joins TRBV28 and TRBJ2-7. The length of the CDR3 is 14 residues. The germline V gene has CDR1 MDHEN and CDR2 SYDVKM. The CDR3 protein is CASSLIGFTYEQYF.

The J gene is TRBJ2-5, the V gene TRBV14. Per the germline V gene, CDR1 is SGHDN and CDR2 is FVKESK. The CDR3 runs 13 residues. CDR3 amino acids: CASSHQLTGTQYF. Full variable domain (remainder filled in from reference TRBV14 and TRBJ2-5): EAGVTQFPSHSVIEKGQTVTLRCDPISGHDNLYWYRRVMGKEIKFLLHFVKESKQDESGMPNNRFLAERTGGTYSTLKVQPAELEDSGVYFCASSHQLTGTQYFGPGTRLLVL.

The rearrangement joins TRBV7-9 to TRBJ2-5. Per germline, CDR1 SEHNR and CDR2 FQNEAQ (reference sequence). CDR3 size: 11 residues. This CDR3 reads CASSLLGTQYF.

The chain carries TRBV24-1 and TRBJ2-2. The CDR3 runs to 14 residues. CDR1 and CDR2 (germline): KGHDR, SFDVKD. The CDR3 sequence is CATSDLLNAGELFF.

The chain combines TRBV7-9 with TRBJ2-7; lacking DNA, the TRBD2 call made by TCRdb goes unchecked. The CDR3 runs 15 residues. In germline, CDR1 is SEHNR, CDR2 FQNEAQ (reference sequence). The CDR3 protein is CASISGRTASYEQYF.

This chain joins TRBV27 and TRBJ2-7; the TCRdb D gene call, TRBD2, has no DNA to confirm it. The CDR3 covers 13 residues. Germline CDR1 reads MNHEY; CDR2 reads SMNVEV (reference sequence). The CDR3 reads CASSIGGDYEQYF.

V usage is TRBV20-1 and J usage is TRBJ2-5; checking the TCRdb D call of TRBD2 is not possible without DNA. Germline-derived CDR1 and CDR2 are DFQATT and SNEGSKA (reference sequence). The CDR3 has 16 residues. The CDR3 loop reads CSARDIVGQSQETQYF.

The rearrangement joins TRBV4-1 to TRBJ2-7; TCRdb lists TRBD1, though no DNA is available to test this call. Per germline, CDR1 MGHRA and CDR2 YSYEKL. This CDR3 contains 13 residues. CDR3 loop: CASSQDPGPEQYF.

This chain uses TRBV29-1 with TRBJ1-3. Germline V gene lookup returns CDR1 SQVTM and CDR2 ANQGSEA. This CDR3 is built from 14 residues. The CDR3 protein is CSVVSDNSGNTIYF.

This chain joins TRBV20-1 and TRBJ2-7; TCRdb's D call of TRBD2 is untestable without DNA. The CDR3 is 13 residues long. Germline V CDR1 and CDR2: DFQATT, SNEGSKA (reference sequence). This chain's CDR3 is CSARSREGYEQYF.

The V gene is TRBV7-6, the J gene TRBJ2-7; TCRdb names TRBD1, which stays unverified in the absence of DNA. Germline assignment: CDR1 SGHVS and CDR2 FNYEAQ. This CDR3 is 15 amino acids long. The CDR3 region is CASSFSAGGAREQYF.

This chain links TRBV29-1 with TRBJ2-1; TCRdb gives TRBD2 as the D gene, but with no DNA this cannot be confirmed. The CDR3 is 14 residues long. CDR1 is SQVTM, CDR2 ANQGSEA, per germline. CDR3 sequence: CSVGGGLTYNEQFF.

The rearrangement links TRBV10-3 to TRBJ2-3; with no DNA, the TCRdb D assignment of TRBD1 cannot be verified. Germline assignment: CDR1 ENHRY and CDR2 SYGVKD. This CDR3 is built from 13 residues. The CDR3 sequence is CATTGTGIGTQYF.

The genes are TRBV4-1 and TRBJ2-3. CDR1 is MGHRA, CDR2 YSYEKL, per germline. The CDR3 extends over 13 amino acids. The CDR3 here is CASSQGTLDTQYF.

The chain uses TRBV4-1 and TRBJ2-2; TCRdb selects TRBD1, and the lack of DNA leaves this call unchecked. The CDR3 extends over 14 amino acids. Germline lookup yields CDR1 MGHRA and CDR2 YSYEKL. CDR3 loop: CASSRNRGAGELFF.

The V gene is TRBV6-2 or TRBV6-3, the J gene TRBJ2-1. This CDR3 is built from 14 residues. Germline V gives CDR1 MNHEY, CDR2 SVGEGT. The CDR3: CATIAGPSYNEQFF.

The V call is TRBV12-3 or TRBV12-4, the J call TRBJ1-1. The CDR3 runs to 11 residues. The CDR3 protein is CASREQSEAFF.

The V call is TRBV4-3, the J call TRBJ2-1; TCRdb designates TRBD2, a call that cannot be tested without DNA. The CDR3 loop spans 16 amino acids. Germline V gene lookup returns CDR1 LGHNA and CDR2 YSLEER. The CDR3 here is CASSQYLREGRNEQFF.

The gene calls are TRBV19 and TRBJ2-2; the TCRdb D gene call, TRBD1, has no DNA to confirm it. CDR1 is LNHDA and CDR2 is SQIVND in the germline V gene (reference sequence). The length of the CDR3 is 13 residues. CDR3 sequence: CASSRKGAGELFF.

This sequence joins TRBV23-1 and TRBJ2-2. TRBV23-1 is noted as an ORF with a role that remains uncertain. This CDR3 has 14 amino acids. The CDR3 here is CASSQSARTGELFF.

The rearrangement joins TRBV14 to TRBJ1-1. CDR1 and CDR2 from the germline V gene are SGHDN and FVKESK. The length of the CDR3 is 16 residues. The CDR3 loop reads CASSQDWEGMNTEAFF.

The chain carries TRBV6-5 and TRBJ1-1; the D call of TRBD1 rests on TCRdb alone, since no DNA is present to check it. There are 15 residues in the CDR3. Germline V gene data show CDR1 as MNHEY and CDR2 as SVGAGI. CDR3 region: CASSYSRGTGTEAFF.

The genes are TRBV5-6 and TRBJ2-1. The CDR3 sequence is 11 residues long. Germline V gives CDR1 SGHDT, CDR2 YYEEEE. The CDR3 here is CASSYDAEQFF. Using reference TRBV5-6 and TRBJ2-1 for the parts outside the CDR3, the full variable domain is DAGVTQSPTHLIKTRGQQVTLRCSPKSGHDTVSWYQQALGQGPQFIFQYYEEEERQRGNFPDRFSGHQFPNYSSELNVNALLLGDSALYLCASSYDAEQFFGPGTRLTVL.

This chain's CDR3 is CASSLTGRLPEAFF. The chain employs TRBV27 and TRBJ1-1; as DNA is missing, the TRBD1 call by TCRdb cannot be tested. The CDR3 runs 14 residues. Germline V lookup: CDR1 MNHEY, CDR2 SMNVEV (reference sequence).

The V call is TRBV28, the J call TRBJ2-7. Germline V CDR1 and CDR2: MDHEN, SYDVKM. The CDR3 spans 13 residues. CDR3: CASSSTVSYEQYF.

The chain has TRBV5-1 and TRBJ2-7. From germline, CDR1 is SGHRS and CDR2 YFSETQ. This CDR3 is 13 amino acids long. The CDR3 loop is CASSISDGYEQYF.

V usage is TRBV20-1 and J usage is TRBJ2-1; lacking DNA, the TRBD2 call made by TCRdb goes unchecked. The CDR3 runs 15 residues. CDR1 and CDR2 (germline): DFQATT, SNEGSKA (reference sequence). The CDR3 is CSARGSSGSQNEQFF.

This CDR3 is CASSLGSINEQFF. V is TRBV12-3 or TRBV12-4 and J is TRBJ2-1. This CDR3 has 13 residues.

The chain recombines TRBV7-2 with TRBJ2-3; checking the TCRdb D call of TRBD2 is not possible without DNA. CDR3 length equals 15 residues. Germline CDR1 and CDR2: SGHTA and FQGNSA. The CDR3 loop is CASSLGAGTTDTQYF.